What follows is one TCR beta chain and its context. No antigen is known for it. The data are from a study of cytomegalovirus exposure and HLA in healthy donors. Broader study findings: The study recorded over 150 TCR beta chains that were cytomegalovirus-associated. Some public TCRs appeared in many individuals, while most sequences were rare. What was likely a sequencing artifact was a cluster of highly shared sequence variants.

PCR employed 60 Vbeta and 13 Jbeta primers. Using immunoSEQ multiplex PCR, the repertoire was profiled, and TCRdb retains in-frame clones only, with some absent. This table has 98,000 or so clones, about 80% appearing once. V shed 3 bases, J shed 7 bases, and the junction held 8 bases outside the gene matches. The CDR3 is made up of 14 amino acids. The germline V gene has CDR1 GTSNPN and CDR2 SVGIG (reference sequence). The chain is built from TRBV30 and TRBJ1-2; 10 nucleotides line up with TRBD1. Sequenced sample: PBMCs. This clonotype was obtained from a woman under 30 in good health and CMV-seropositive. CDR3 residues: CAWSPGQGYRGYTF. The CDR3 nucleotides read TGTGCCTGGAGCCCGGGACAGGGGTATCGTGGCTACACCTTC.